This is a list of T cell receptor beta chains from one sample in a study of cytomegalovirus exposure and HLA in healthy donors. Generated by immunoSEQ multiplex PCR, the TCRdb table keeps only in-frame clones and is missing some. The sample lists 76,000 or so clones; approximately 95% were seen once. Sequencing was performed on PBMCs. The receptors shown here come from a woman between 18 and 30 years old in good health and CMV-seronegative. Both conserved end residues are part of each CDR3. Fields, in order: clone size, J gene, V gene, D gene, CDR3 DNA, CDR3 protein. A D gene is named only where the DNA matches it firmly. Some rows mark clone size as missing; the rest say once, few, many or name a class of expanded clone.

clone size: .
J gene: TRBJ2-3
V gene: TRBV5-1
D gene: TRBD1
CDR3 DNA: TGCGCCAGCACCTCGGGACAGGGGAGCACAGATACGCAGTATTTT
CDR3 protein: CASTSGQGSTDTQYF

clone size: .
J gene: TRBJ2-5
V gene: TRBV18
D gene: .
CDR3 DNA: TGTGCCAGCTCACAAATTGGGGCGGAGACCCAGTACTTC
CDR3 protein: CASSQIGAETQYF

clone size: .
J gene: TRBJ2-7
V gene: TRBV29-1
D gene: .
CDR3 DNA: TGCAGCGTTGAATCTCAAGGCCTTCGGGCCTACGAGCAGTACTTC
CDR3 protein: CSVESQGLRAYEQYF

clone size: .
J gene: TRBJ2-7
V gene: TRBV2
D gene: TRBD2
CDR3 DNA: TGTGCCAGCAATGGTCCAACTAGCGGGGCCACCTACGAGCAGTACTTC
CDR3 protein: CASNGPTSGATYEQYF

clone size: .
J gene: TRBJ1-2
V gene: TRBV6-6
D gene: .
CDR3 DNA: TGTGCCAGCAGTTGGGACTCCGGACACGACTATGGCTACACCTTC
CDR3 protein: CASSWDSGHDYGYTF

clone size: .
J gene: TRBJ2-3
V gene: TRBV6-4
D gene: TRBD2
CDR3 DNA: TGTGCCAGCAGTGAGAACGCGGGAGCAAAAGATACGCAGTATTTT
CDR3 protein: CASSENAGAKDTQYF

clone size: .
J gene: TRBJ2-1
V gene: TRBV2
D gene: .
CDR3 DNA: TGTGCCAGCAGCAACAGGGTAAGCTACAATGAGCAGTTCTTC
CDR3 protein: CASSNRVSYNEQFF

clone size: once
J gene: TRBJ1-1
V gene: TRBV6-5
D gene: .
CDR3 DNA: TGTGCCAGCACCCCACGCGGGGGCACTGAAGCTTTCTTT
CDR3 protein: CASTPRGGTEAFF

clone size: .
J gene: TRBJ1-5
V gene: TRBV7-2
D gene: TRBD1
CDR3 DNA: TGTGCCAGCAGCTTAGAAGGGACAGCCCTCAATCAGCCCCAGCATTTT
CDR3 protein: CASSLEGTALNQPQHF

clone size: .
J gene: TRBJ2-3
V gene: TRBV5-1
D gene: TRBD2
CDR3 DNA: TGCGCCAGCAGCTTGTTTATACTAGCGTCTAGCACAGATACGCAGTATTTT
CDR3 protein: CASSLFILASSTDTQYF

clone size: .
J gene: TRBJ2-3
V gene: TRBV18
D gene: TRBD1
CDR3 DNA: TGTGCCAGCTCACCAATCGGACAGGGGGCAACAGATACGCAGTATTTT
CDR3 protein: CASSPIGQGATDTQYF

clone size: .
J gene: TRBJ2-2
V gene: TRBV19
D gene: TRBD2
CDR3 DNA: TGTGCCAGTAGTCCCAGACTAGCGGTGAACACCGGGGAGCTGTTTTTT
CDR3 protein: CASSPRLAVNTGELFF

clone size: .
J gene: TRBJ2-7
V gene: TRBV6-5
D gene: TRBD1
CDR3 DNA: TGTGCCAGCAGTTATTCACGGGACAGAACCTACGAGCAGTACTTC
CDR3 protein: CASSYSRDRTYEQYF

clone size: .
J gene: TRBJ2-1
V gene: TRBV5-1
D gene: TRBD1
CDR3 DNA: TGCGCCAGCAGCTCCGGGACAGGTGCCTACAATGAGCAGTTCTTC
CDR3 protein: CASSSGTGAYNEQFF

clone size: .
J gene: TRBJ2-7
V gene: TRBV11-2
D gene: TRBD2
CDR3 DNA: TGTGCCAGCAGCTTAGAAGGGCGGGGGAGCTACGAGCAGTACTTC
CDR3 protein: CASSLEGRGSYEQYF

clone size: .
J gene: TRBJ2-1
V gene: TRBV6-4
D gene: .
CDR3 DNA: TGTGCCAGCAGTGACTCGATAGGGGCGGACAATGAGCAGTTCTTC
CDR3 protein: CASSDSIGADNEQFF

clone size: .
J gene: TRBJ2-7
V gene: TRBV28
D gene: TRBD1
CDR3 DNA: TGTGCCAGCACCGCAGTAGGACAGGGCTACGAGCAGTACTTC
CDR3 protein: CASTAVGQGYEQYF

clone size: .
J gene: TRBJ1-1
V gene: TRBV7-3
D gene: TRBD1
CDR3 DNA: TGTGCCAGCAGCTTAAGCTTCTCCGGGACAGGAGTTTTCTTT
CDR3 protein: CASSLSFSGTGVFF

clone size: .
J gene: TRBJ1-2
V gene: TRBV7-9
D gene: .
CDR3 DNA: TGTGCCAGCAGCCAGAATGAGTGGACAGCAAACTATGGCTACACCTTC
CDR3 protein: CASSQNEWTANYGYTF

clone size: .
J gene: TRBJ2-3
V gene: TRBV7-2
D gene: .
CDR3 DNA: TGTGCCAGCAGCTCCCCGGGAACCGTAGCAGATACGCAGTATTTT
CDR3 protein: CASSSPGTVADTQYF

clone size: .
J gene: TRBJ2-2
V gene: TRBV19
D gene: TRBD2
CDR3 DNA: TGTGCCAGTAGTAATAGCGGGAGAGGGACCGGGGAGCTGTTTTTT
CDR3 protein: CASSNSGRGTGELFF

clone size: once
J gene: TRBJ2-1
V gene: TRBV7-8
D gene: TRBD2
CDR3 DNA: TGTGCCAGCAGCTTTCGACTAGCGGGGGGATACAATGAGCAGTTCTTC
CDR3 protein: CASSFRLAGGYNEQFF

clone size: .
J gene: TRBJ2-6
V gene: TRBV12-5
D gene: .
CDR3 DNA: TGTGCTAGTGGCCCCACCCACGGGAGCTCTGGGGCCAACGTCCTGACTTTC
CDR3 protein: CASGPTHGSSGANVLTF

clone size: .
J gene: TRBJ1-1
V gene: TRBV27
D gene: TRBD1
CDR3 DNA: TGTGCCAGCTGGGGCAGGGGGCGCGTGAACACTGAAGCTTTCTTT
CDR3 protein: CASWGRGRVNTEAFF